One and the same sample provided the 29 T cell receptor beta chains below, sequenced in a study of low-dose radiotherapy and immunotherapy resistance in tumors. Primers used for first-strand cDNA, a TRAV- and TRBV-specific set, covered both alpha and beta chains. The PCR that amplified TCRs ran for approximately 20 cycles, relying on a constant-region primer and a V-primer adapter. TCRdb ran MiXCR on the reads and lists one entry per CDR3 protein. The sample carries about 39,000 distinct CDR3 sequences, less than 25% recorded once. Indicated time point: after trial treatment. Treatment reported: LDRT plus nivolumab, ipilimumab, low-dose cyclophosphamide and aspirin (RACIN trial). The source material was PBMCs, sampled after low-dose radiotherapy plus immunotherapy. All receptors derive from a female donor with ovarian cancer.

The CDR3 loop reads CASSFWQDTPEAFF. The CDR3 DNA sequence: TGTGCCAGCAGTTTTTGGCAGGATACGCCTGAAGCTTTCTTT. The J gene is TRBJ1-1, the V gene TRBV12-3 or TRBV12-4; no firm D call. V was clipped by 3 bases and J by 6 bases, with 14 bases between them. The length of the CDR3 is 14 residues.

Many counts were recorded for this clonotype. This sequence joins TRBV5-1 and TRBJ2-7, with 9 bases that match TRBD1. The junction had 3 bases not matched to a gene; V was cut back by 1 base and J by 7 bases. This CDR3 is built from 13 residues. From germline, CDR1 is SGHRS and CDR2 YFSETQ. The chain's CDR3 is CASSLTGGWEQYF. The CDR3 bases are TGCGCCAGCAGCTTGACAGGGGGCTGGGAGCAGTACTTC.

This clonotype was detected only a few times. The CDR3 nucleotides read TGTGCCAGCAGCTTCACTAGCGGGGGGGGCACAGATACGCAGTATTTT. This translates into CASSFTSGGGTDTQYF. The gene calls are TRBV11-2 and TRBJ2-3; 13 bases line up with TRBD2. Germline trimming cut 3 bases from V and 1 base from J; bases unmatched to any gene: 1. This CDR3 has 16 residues. The germline V gene encodes CDR1 SGHAT and CDR2 FQNNGV.

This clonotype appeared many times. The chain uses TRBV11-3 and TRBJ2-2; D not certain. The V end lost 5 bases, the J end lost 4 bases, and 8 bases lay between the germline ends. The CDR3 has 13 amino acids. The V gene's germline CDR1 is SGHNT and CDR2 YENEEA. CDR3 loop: CASSRISTGELFF. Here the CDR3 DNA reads TGTGCCAGCAGCCGAATAAGCACCGGGGAGCTGTTTTTT.

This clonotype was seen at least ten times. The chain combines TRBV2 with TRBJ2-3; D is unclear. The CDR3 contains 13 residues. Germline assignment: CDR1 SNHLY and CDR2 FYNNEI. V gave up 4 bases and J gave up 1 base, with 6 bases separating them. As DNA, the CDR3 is TGTGCCAGCAGTGCTGGGGGCACAGATACGCAGTATTTT. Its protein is CASSAGGTDTQYF.

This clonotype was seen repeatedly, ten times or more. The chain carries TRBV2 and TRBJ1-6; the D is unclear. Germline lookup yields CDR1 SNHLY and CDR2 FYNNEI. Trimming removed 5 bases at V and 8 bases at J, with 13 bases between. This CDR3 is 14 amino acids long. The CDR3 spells CASSPHGDDSPLHF. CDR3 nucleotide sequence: TGTGCCAGCAGTCCACATGGTGATGATTCACCCCTCCACTTT.

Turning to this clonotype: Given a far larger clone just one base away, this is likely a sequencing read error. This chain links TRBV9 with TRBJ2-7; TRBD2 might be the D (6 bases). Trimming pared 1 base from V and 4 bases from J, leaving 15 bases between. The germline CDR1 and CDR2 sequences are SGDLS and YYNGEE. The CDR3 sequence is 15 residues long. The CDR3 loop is CASSVPDPEGYEQYF. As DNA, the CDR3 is TGTGCCAGCAGCGTACCGGACCCGGAGGGATACGAGCAGTACTTC.

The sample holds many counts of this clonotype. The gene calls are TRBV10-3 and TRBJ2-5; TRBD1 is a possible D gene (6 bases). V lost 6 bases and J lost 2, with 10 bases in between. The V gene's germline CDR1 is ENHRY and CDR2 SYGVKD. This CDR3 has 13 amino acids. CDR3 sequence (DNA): TGTGCCATCAGCTCGGGACAACAAGAGACCCAGTACTTC. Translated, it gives CAISSGQQETQYF.

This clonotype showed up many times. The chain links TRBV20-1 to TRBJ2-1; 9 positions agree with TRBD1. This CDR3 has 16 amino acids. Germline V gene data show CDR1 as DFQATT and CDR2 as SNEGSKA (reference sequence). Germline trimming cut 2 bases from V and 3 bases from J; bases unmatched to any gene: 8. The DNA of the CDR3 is TGCAGTGCTAGACCAACCGGGACAGGGCTCTACAATGAGCAGTTCTTC. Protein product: CSARPTGTGLYNEQFF.

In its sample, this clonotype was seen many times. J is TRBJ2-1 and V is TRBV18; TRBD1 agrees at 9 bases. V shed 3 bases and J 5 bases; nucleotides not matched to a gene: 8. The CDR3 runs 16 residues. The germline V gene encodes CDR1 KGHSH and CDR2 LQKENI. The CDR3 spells CASSPYTGGLDNEQFF. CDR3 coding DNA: TGTGCCAGCTCACCTTATACAGGGGGCCTGGACAATGAGCAGTTCTTC.

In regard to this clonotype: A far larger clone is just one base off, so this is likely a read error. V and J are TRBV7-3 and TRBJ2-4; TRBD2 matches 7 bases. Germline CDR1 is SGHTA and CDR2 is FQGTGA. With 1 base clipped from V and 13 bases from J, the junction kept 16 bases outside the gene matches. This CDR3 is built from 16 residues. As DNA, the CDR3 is TGTGCCAGCAGCTTAATGGCGGCTAGCGGAGCCAATGAGCAGTACTTC. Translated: CASSLMAASGANEQYF.

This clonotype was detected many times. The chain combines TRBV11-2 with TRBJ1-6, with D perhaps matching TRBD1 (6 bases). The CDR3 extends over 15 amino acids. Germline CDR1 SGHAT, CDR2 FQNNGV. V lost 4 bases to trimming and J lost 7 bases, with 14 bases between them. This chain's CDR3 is CASSSAGTPNSPLHF. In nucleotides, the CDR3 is TGTGCCAGCAGCTCCGCCGGGACACCCAATTCACCCCTCCACTTT. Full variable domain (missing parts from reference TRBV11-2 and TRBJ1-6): EAGVAQSPRYKIIEKRQSVAFWCNPISGHATLYWYQQILGQGPKLLIQFQNNGVVDDSQLPKDRFSAERLKGVDSTLKIQPAKLEDSAVYLCASSSAGTPNSPLHFGNGTRLTVT.

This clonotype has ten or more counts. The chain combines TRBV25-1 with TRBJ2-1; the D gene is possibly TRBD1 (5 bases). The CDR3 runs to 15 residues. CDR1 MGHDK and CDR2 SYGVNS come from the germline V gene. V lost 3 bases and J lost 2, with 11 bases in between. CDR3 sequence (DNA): TGTGCCAGCAGTGAGGCACAGGTTACCTACAATGAGCAGTTCTTC. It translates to CASSEAQVTYNEQFF.

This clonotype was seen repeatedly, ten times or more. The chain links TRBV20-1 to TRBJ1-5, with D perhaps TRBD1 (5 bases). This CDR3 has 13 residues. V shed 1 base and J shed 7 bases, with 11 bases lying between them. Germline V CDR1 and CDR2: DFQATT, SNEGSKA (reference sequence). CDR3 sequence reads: CSARAGFEQPQHF. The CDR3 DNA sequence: TGCAGTGCTAGAGCAGGGTTTGAACAGCCCCAGCATTTT.

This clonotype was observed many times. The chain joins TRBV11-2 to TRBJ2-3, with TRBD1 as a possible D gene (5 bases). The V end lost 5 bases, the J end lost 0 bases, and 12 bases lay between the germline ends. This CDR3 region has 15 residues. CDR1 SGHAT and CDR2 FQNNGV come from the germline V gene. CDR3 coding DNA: TGTGCCAGCAGCCCTACAGGAACTAGCACAGATACGCAGTATTTT. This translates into CASSPTGTSTDTQYF.

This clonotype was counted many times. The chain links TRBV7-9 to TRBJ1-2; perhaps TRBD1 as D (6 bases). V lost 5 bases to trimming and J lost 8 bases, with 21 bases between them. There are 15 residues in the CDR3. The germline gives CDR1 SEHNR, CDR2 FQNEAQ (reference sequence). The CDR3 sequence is CASSPNPTGVGGYTF. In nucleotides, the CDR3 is TGTGCCAGCAGCCCAAACCCGACAGGAGTAGGGGGCTACACCTTC.

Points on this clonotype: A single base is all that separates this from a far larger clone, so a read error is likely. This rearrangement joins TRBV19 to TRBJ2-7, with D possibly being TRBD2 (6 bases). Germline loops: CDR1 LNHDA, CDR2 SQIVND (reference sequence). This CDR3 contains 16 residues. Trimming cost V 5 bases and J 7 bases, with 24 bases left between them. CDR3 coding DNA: TGTGCCAGTAGTGCCCCGACTAGAGCGGTGGGCAATGAGCAGTACTTC. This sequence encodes CASSAPTRAVGNEQYF.

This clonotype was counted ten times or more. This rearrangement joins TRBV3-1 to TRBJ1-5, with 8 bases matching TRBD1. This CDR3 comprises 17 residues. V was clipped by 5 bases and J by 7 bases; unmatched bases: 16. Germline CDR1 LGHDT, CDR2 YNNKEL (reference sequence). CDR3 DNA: TGTGCCAGCAGCTATCATGACAGGGGCGCCCTCAGGCAGCCCCAGCATTTT. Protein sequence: CASSYHDRGALRQPQHF. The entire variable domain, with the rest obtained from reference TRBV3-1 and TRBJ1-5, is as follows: DTAVSQTPKYLVTQMGNDKSIKCEQNLGHDTMYWYKQDSKKFLKIMFSYNNKELIINETVPNRFSPKSPDKAHLNLHINSLELGDSAVYFCASSYHDRGALRQPQHFGDGTRLSIL.

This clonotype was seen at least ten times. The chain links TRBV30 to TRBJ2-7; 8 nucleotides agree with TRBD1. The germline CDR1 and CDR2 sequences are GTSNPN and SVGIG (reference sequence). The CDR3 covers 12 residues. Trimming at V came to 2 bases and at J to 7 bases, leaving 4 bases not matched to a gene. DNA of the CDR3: TGTGCCTGGAGTTCAGGGGGCGGGGAGCAGTACTTC. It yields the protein CAWSSGGGEQYF.

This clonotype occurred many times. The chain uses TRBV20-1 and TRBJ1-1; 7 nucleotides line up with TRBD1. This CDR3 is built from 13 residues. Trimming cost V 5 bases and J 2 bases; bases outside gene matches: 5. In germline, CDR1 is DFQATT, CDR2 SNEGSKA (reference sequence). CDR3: CSASGGGNTEAFF. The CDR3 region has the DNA TGCAGTGCTTCAGGGGGGGGAAACACTGAAGCTTTCTTT.

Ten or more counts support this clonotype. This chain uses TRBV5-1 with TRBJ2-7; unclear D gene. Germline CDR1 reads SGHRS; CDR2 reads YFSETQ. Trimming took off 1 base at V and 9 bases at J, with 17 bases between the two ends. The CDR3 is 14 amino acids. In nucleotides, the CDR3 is TGCGCCAGCAGCTTGACCGACATGACTGGCGGGCAGTACTTC. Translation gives CASSLTDMTGGQYF.

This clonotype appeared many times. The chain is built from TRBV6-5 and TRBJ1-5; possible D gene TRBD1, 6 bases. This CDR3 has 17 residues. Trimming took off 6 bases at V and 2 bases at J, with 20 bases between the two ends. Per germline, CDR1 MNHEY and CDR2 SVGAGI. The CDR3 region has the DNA TGTGCCAGCAGCCGTGCCGGGACACCGAGGGGCAATCAGCCCCAGCATTTT. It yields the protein CASSRAGTPRGNQPQHF.

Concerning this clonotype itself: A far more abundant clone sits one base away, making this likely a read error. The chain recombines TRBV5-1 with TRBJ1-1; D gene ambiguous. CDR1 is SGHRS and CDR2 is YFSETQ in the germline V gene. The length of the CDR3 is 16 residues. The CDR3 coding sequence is TGCGACAGCAGCCAAGGACGGCCAGGCGGAAGCACTGAAGCTTTCTTT. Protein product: CDSSQGRPGGSTEAFF.

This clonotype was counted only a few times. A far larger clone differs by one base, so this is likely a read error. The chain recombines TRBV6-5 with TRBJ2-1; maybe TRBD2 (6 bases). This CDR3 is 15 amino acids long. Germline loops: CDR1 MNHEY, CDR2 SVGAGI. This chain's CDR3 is CASSEGVSGYNEEFF. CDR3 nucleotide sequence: TGTGCCAGCAGTGAAGGGGTTAGCGGTTACAATGAGGAGTTCTTC.

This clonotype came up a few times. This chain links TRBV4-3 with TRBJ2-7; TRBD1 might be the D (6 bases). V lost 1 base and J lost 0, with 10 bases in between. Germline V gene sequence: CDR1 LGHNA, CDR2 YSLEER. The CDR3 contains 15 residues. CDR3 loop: CASSQVGQSSYEQYF. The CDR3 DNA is TGCGCCAGCAGCCAAGTAGGACAGTCCTCCTACGAGCAGTACTTC.

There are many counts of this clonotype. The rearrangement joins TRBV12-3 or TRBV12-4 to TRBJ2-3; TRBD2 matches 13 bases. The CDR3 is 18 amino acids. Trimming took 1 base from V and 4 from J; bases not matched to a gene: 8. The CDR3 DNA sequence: TGTGCCAGCAGTTTAGGCCCCGGACTAGCGGGAGTGGCAGATACGCAGTATTTT. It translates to CASSLGPGLAGVADTQYF.

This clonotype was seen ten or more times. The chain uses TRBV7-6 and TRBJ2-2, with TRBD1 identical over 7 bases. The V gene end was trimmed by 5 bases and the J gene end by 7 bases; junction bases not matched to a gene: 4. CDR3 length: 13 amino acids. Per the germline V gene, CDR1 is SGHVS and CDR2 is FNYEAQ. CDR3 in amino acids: CASSPQGLGELFF. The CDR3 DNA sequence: TGTGCCAGCAGCCCACAGGGGCTCGGGGAGCTGTTTTTT.

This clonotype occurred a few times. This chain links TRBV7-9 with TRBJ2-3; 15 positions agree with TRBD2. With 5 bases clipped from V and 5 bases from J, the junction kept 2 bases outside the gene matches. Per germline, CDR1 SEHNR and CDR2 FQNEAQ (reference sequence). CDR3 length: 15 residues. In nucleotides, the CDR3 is TGTGCCAGCAGCCGGGGACTAGCGGGAGGAGATACGCAGTATTTT. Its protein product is CASSRGLAGGDTQYF.

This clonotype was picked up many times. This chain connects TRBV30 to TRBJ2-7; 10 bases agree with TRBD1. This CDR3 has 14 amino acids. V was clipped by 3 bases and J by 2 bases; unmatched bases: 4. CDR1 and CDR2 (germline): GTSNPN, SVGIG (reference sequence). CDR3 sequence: CAWRPDRGAYEQYF. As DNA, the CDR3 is TGTGCCTGGAGGCCGGACAGGGGGGCCTACGAGCAGTACTTC.